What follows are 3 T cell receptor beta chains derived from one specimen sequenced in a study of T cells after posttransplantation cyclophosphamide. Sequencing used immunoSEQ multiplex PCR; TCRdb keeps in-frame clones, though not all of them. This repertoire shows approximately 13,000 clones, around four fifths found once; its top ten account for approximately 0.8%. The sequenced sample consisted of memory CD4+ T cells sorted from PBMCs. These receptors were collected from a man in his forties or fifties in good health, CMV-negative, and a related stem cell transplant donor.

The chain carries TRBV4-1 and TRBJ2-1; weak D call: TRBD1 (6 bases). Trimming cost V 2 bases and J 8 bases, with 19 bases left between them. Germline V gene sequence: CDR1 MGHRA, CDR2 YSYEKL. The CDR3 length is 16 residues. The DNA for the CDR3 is TGCGCCAGCAGCCAACCCCAGGGGCCCCTTTATGATGAGCAGTTCTTC. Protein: CASSQPQGPLYDEQFF.

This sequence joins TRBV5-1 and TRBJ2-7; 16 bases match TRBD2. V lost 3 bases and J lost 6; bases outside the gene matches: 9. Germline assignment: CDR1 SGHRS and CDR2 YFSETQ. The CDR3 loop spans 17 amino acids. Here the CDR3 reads CASSWGTSGRATAEQYF. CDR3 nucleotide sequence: TGCGCCAGCAGCTGGGGGACTAGCGGGAGGGCCACCGCCGAGCAGTACTTC. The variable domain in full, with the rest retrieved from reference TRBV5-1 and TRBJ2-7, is KAGVTQTPRYLIKTRGQQVTLSCSPISGHRSVSWYQQTPGQGLQFLFEYFSETQRNKGNFPGRFSGRQFSNSRSEMNVSTLELGDSALYLCASSWGTSGRATAEQYFGPGTRLTVT.

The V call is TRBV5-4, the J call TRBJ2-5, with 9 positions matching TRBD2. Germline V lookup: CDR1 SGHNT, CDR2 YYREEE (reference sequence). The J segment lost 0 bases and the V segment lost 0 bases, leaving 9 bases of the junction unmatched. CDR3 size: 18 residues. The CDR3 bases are TGTGCCAGCAGCTTGGGGCTACCGAGCGGGGGGTACCAAGAGACCCAGTACTTC. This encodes CASSLGLPSGGYQETQYF. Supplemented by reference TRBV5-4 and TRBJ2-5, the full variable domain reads ETGVTQSPTHLIKTRGQQVTLRCSSQSGHNTVSWYQQALGQGPQFIFQYYREEENGRGNFPPRFSGLQFPNYSSELNVNALELDDSALYLCASSLGLPSGGYQETQYFGPGTRLLVL.